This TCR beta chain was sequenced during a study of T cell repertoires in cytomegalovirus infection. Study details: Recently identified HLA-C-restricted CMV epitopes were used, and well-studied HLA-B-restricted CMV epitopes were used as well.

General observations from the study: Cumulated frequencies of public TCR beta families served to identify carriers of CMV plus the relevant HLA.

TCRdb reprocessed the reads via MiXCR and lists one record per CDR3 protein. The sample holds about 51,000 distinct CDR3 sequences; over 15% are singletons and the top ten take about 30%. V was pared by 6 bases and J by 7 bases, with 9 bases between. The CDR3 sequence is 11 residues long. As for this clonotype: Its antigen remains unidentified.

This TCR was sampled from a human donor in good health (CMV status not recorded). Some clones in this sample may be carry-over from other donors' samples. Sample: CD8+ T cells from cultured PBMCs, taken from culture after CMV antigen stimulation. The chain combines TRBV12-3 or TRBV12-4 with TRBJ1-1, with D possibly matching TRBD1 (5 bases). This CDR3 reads CASRGLLEAFF. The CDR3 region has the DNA TGTGCCAGCAGGGGACTCCTTGAAGCTTTCTTT.